The 22 T cell receptor beta chains below come from one sample, sequenced in a study of blood T cell repertoires in COVID-19. Using immunoSEQ multiplex PCR, the repertoire was profiled, and TCRdb retains in-frame clones only, with some absent. The sample consists of roughly 200,000 clones, about 85% of them appearing once. Material: peripheral blood. The receptors here all came from a woman between 18 and 29 years old who had recovered from COVID-19.

J is TRBJ1-2 and V is TRBV19, with a weak D call TRBD1 (6 bases). This CDR3 has 18 amino acids. V dropped 6 bases and J dropped 2 bases, with 25 bases sitting between them. The germline V gene encodes CDR1 LNHDA and CDR2 SQIVND (reference sequence). The CDR3 spells CASSKGQLRSSRNYGYTF. The CDR3 nucleotides are TGTGCCAGTAGCAAAGGACAGCTAAGAAGTAGTAGGAACTATGGCTACACCTTC.

CDR3 region: CASSLSGAGNQPQHF. The CDR3 coding sequence is TGTGCCAGCAGTTTATCCGGAGCGGGTAATCAGCCCCAGCATTTT. This rearrangement joins TRBV28 to TRBJ1-5; unclear D gene. The CDR3 is 15 residues long. CDR1 and CDR2 (germline): MDHEN, SYDVKM. V was clipped by 1 base and J by 4 bases, with 11 bases between them.

This clone was counted a single time. The rearrangement uses TRBV9 and TRBJ2-1; 13 positions agree with TRBD2. The CDR3 totals 15 residues. Germline CDR1 is SGDLS and CDR2 is YYNGEE. Trimming took 3 bases from V and 7 from J; bases not matched to a gene: 4. CDR3 protein: CASSETSGRWNEQFF. The CDR3 DNA reads as TGTGCCAGCAGCGAGACTAGCGGGAGGTGGAATGAGCAGTTCTTC.

The CDR3 nucleotides read TGTGCCAGTAGTATAGTCCCTTATCAGCCCCAGCATTTT. Residues: CASSIVPYQPQHF. The chain recombines TRBV19 with TRBJ1-5; no definite D call. V lost 1 base and J 5 bases, leaving 6 bases between the germline ends. CDR3 length equals 13 residues. Per germline, CDR1 LNHDA and CDR2 SQIVND (reference sequence). Full variable domain (remainder filled in from reference TRBV19 and TRBJ1-5): DGGITQSPKYLFRKEGQNVTLSCEQNLNHDAMYWYRQDPGQGLRLIYYSQIVNDFQKGDIAEGYSVSREKKESFPLTVTSAQKNPTAFYLCASSIVPYQPQHFGDGTRLSIL.

A few counts support this clone. V and J are TRBV6-5 and TRBJ2-7, with 7 bases identical to TRBD1. The CDR3 consists of 11 residues. Germline V gene sequence: CDR1 MNHEY, CDR2 SVGAGI. With 4 bases clipped from V and 13 bases from J, the junction kept 7 bases outside the gene matches. CDR3 sequence (DNA): TGTGCCAGCAGTTCTGGGACAGCACGCTACTTC. This translates into CASSSGTARYF.

This chain joins TRBV5-1 and TRBJ2-2; tentative D call: TRBD2 (6 bases). This CDR3 region has 13 residues. Trimming stripped 6 bases from V and 6 bases from J, with 12 bases between. From germline, CDR1 is SGHRS and CDR2 YFSETQ. CDR3 sequence reads: CASTRESPGELFF. CDR3 DNA sequence: TGCGCCAGCACACGGGAGTCCCCCGGGGAGCTGTTTTTT.

In DNA form, the CDR3 reads TGTGCCAGCAGCGTAGCAGCAGGAGGGATATACGAGCAGTACTTC. This gives the protein CASSVAAGGIYEQYF. The V and J genes are TRBV9 and TRBJ2-7; possible D gene TRBD2, 6 bases. V lost 0 bases to trimming and J lost 4 bases, with 14 bases between them. CDR1 is SGDLS, CDR2 YYNGEE, per germline. CDR3 length equals 15 residues.

This clone was counted a single time. The chain couples TRBV19 to TRBJ2-7; perhaps TRBD1 as D (5 bases). CDR1 LNHDA and CDR2 SQIVND come from the germline V gene (reference sequence). Trimming cost V 0 bases and J 2 bases, with 14 bases left between them. The CDR3 spans 16 residues. Written as DNA, the CDR3 is TGTGCCAGTAGTATAGATCGTAAGACAGAGACCTACGAGCAGTACTTC. Translating gives CASSIDRKTETYEQYF.

In this sample, this clone turned up once. The rearrangement joins TRBV7-6 to TRBJ2-3, with TRBD2 matching 7 bases. J lost 2 bases, V lost 1 base, and 18 bases had no gene match. Germline V gene lookup returns CDR1 SGHVS and CDR2 FNYEAQ. The CDR3 runs to 20 residues. The chain's CDR3 is CASSLVQRLASGRDTDTQYF. Written as DNA, the CDR3 is TGTGCCAGCAGCTTAGTCCAGCGACTCGCTAGCGGAAGAGACACAGATACGCAGTATTTT.

The chain is built from TRBV4-2 and TRBJ1-1; 8 bases match TRBD1. CDR1 is LGHNA and CDR2 is YNFKEQ in the germline V gene. The CDR3 has 14 residues. Trimming removed 4 bases from V and 5 bases from J; junction bases left unmatched: 6. In DNA form, the CDR3 reads TGTGCCAGCAGCCCACGGACAGGGATGACTGAAGCTTTCTTT. Protein: CASSPRTGMTEAFF.

This clone showed up just a few times. The rearrangement links TRBV7-3 to TRBJ2-1, with 10 bases matching TRBD2. The CDR3 is 18 amino acids. The J segment lost 7 bases and the V segment lost 0 bases, leaving 12 bases of the junction unmatched. The germline V gene has CDR1 SGHTA and CDR2 FQGTGA. The CDR3 DNA is TGTGCCAGCAGCTTAACGACCCCCCTAGCGGGAGAGGGAAATGAGCAGTTCTTC. This gives the protein CASSLTTPLAGEGNEQFF.

This chain links TRBV2 with TRBJ1-1, with D possibly being TRBD1 (5 bases). Germline values: CDR1 SNHLY, CDR2 FYNNEI. The CDR3 runs to 13 residues. The V gene lost 4 bases and the J gene lost 0 bases, with 6 bases spanning the gap. The CDR3 DNA reads TGTGCCAGCAGTGGACAGATGAACACTGAAGCTTTCTTT. It translates to CASSGQMNTEAFF.

The table lists this clone with a few counts. The rearrangement links TRBV25-1 to TRBJ2-7; D is uncertain. From germline, CDR1 is MGHDK and CDR2 SYGVNS. This CDR3 contains 12 residues. The V and J ends lost 3 bases and 2 bases respectively, with 5 bases between them. The CDR3 DNA sequence: TGTGCCAGCAGTGACGGTACCTACGAGCAGTACTTC. It translates to CASSDGTYEQYF.

The rearrangement joins TRBV6-5 to TRBJ1-2; the match to TRBD1 covers 8 bases. From germline, CDR1 is MNHEY and CDR2 SVGAGI. Trimming cost V 2 bases and J 4 bases; bases outside gene matches: 6. This CDR3 is built from 15 residues. The CDR3 DNA reads TGTGCCAGCAGTTACGGCGCCGGGACAGGCTATGGCTACACCTTC. It codes for CASSYGAGTGYGYTF.

V gene TRBV4-2 combines with J gene TRBJ2-5, with 10 bases matching TRBD2. Germline loops: CDR1 LGHNA, CDR2 YNFKEQ. The CDR3 covers 16 residues. V dropped 1 base and J dropped 3; count of bases not matched to a gene: 5. The CDR3 nucleotides are TGTGCCAGCAGCCAAGCTAGCGGGAGCTTCGAAGAGACCCAGTACTTC. Protein sequence: CASSQASGSFEETQYF.

This chain uses TRBV15 with TRBJ2-1; possible D gene TRBD2, 5 bases. The CDR3 loop spans 14 amino acids. V was clipped by 5 bases and J by 0 bases, with 8 bases between them. Germline V gene sequence: CDR1 LNHNV, CDR2 YYDKDF (reference sequence). The CDR3 is CATSGSSSYNEQFF. For the CDR3, the DNA is TGTGCCACCAGCGGGAGTTCCTCCTACAATGAGCAGTTCTTC. Looking up the rest from reference TRBV15 and TRBJ2-1 gives the full variable domain: DAMVIQNPRYQVTQFGKPVTLSCSQTLNHNVMYWYQQKSSQAPKLLFHYYDKDFNNEADTPDNFQSRRPNTSFCFLDIRSPGLGDTAMYLCATSGSSSYNEQFFGPGTRLTVL.

The chain couples TRBV7-6 to TRBJ2-5; D not certain. Germline V gene lookup returns CDR1 SGHVS and CDR2 FNYEAQ. Trimming shortened V by 5 bases and J by 2 bases, and 15 bases separated the two germline ends. This CDR3 is 15 amino acids long. The CDR3, as DNA: TGTGCCAGCAGCCCACAGTTGACCCCACAAGAGACCCAGTACTTC. Residues: CASSPQLTPQETQYF.

The V call is TRBV2, the J call TRBJ1-5; D not certain. The CDR3 is 15 residues long. V was trimmed by 2 bases and J by 6 bases, leaving 14 bases between them. The germline CDR1 and CDR2 sequences are SNHLY and FYNNEI. CDR3 DNA sequence: TGTGCCAGCAGTGAATGGCCCGACTTGGGTCAGCCCCAGCATTTT. Encoded protein: CASSEWPDLGQPQHF. Combining the CDR3 with reference TRBV2 and TRBJ1-5 gives the whole variable domain EPEVTQTPSHQVTQMGQEVILRCVPISNHLYFYWYRQILGQKVEFLVSFYNNEISEKSEIFDDQFSVERPDGSNFTLKIRSTKLEDSAMYFCASSEWPDLGQPQHFGDGTRLSIL.

This chain links TRBV9 with TRBJ2-3; 7 bases match TRBD2. There are 15 residues in the CDR3. CDR1 is SGDLS, CDR2 YYNGEE, per germline. V lost 0 bases to trimming and J lost 4 bases; unmatched junction nucleotides: 5. CDR3: CASSVGTSIADTQYF. CDR3 bases: TGTGCCAGCAGCGTAGGGACTAGTATCGCAGATACGCAGTATTTT.

The V gene is TRBV4-3, the J gene TRBJ2-7; TRBD2 matches at 8 bases. J gave up 7 bases and V 1 base, and 12 bases lay outside the gene matches. This CDR3 is built from 16 residues. Germline V CDR1 and CDR2: LGHNA, YSLEER. CDR3: CASSQAPVAGMREQYF. The CDR3 DNA reads TGCGCCAGCAGCCAAGCACCGGTAGCGGGAATGCGGGAGCAGTACTTC.

The chain uses TRBV5-4 and TRBJ2-7; TRBD1 matches at 9 bases. The CDR3 covers 14 residues. The V gene's germline CDR1 is SGHNT and CDR2 YYREEE (reference sequence). The V segment lost 5 bases and the J segment 3 bases; nucleotides outside the gene matches: 6. CDR3 protein: CASSHRDRVYEQYF. The CDR3 DNA follows: TGTGCCAGCAGTCACCGGGACAGGGTCTACGAGCAGTACTTC.

This clone came up a few times. The chain recombines TRBV25-1 with TRBJ2-5, with D possibly matching TRBD1 (5 bases). V gave up 7 bases and J gave up 5 bases, with 17 bases separating them. The CDR3 consists of 14 residues. CDR1 is MGHDK, CDR2 SYGVNS, per germline. In DNA form, the CDR3 reads TGTGCCAGCAACCAATGGTCCAGGGATGAGACCCAGTACTTC. Protein: CASNQWSRDETQYF.